This TCR beta chain was observed in a study of blood T cells in healthy people across ages. Broader study findings: Naive CD4+ cell counts and diversity both ran higher in long-lived than in aged donors. Per million T cells, the diversity of TCR beta decreased roughly linearly as age advanced.

The second PCR ran about 6 to 12 cycles with a sample-barcoded 5' primer and J-beta primers. TCRdb independently ran MiXCR on the 5' RACE reads; one entry per CDR3 protein. The data show 650,000 to 800,000 distinct CDR3 sequences, with under 45% seen just once and about a fifth held by the top ten. Concerning this clonotype itself: Its antigen is still unknown.

The germline gives CDR1 SGHTA, CDR2 FQGNSA. This CDR3 is 14 amino acids long. With 3 bases removed from V and 4 bases from J, the gap between germline ends came to 9 bases. Sequencing was carried out using blood. The TCR sequence derives from a man aged 55 to 70 in good health. The rearrangement links TRBV7-2 to TRBJ2-2; D not certain. The CDR3 nucleotides are TGTGCCAGCAGCTTGTTGGCCACCACCGGGGAGCTGTTTTTT. Translating it yields CASSLLATTGELFF.